This TCR beta chain stems from a study of neurological immune-mediated disorders. Germline-derived CDR1 and CDR2 are LGHDT and YNNKEL (reference sequence). The V end was cut by 5 bases, the J end by 3 bases, with 14 bases between. This CDR3 is built from 14 residues. From the 5' RACE reads, TCRdb called clonotypes with MiXCR, one entry per CDR3 protein. The sample has roughly 60,000 distinct CDR3 sequences, about an eighth seen once. The chain uses TRBV3-1 and TRBJ2-7, with a weak D call TRBD2 (6 bases). Sequenced sample: PBMCs. The origin of this receptor is a man aged 55 to 70 in good health. The CDR3 protein is CASSIRGNHYEQYF. The CDR3 nucleotides read TGTGCCAGCAGCATTCGGGGGAACCACTACGAGCAGTACTTC.